This TCR beta chain was observed in a study of blood T cell repertoires in COVID-19. Germline V lookup: CDR1 LNHDA, CDR2 SQIVND (reference sequence). V lost 9 bases to trimming and J lost 7 bases, with 16 bases between them. CDR3 length: 13 amino acids. Clones were sequenced by immunoSEQ multiplex PCR, and TCRdb holds only the in-frame ones, with some missing. The sample includes more than 100,000 clones, about 79% of them seen just once. This clonotype was sampled from a man aged 65 to 85 with acute or convalescent COVID-19. V is TRBV19 and J is TRBJ1-3, with D possibly TRBD1 on 6 matching bases. The material sequenced was peripheral blood. The CDR3 sequence is CASKQGARNTIYF. In DNA form, the CDR3 reads TGTGCCAGCAAACAGGGAGCGAGGAACACCATATATTTT.